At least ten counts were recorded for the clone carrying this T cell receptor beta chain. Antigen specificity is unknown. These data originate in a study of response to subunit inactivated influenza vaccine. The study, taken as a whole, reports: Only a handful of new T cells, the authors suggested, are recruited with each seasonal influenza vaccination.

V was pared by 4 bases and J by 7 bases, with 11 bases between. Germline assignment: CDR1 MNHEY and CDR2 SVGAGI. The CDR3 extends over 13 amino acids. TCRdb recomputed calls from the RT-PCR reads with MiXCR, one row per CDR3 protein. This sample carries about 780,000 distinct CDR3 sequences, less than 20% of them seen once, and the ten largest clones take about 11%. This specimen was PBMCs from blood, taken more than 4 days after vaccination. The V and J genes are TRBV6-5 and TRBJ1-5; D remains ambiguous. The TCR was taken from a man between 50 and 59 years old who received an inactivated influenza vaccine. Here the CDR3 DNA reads TGTGCCAGCAGTTTAACATCATGGCAGCCCCAGCATTTT. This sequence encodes CASSLTSWQPQHF.